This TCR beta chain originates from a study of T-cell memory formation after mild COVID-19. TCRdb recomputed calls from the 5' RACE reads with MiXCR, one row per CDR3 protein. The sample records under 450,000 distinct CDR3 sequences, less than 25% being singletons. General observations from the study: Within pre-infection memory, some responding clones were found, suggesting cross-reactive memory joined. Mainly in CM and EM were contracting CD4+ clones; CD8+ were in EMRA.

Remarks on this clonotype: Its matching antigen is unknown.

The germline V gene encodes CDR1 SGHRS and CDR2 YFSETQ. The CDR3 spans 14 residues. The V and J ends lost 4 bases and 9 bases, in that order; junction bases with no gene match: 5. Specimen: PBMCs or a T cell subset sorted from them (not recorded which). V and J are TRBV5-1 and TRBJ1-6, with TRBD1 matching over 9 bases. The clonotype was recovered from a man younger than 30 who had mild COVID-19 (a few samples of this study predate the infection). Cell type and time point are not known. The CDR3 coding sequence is TGCGCCAGCAGCGGGACAGGGAAAAGTTCACCCCTCCACTTT. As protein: CASSGTGKSSPLHF.